The source of this TCR beta chain is a study of T cells in narcolepsy. Concerning this clone itself: What it recognizes is unknown.

Study-wide findings and caveats: Blood of same and different patients, but not healthy controls, reportedly held recurring autoreactive clonotypes. In some patient and control memory CD4+ samples, autoreactive clones were absent. Autoreactive HCRT-specific and TRIB2-specific clonotypes were marked in same-patient CSF-versus-blood CD4+ comparisons.

Profiled with immunoSEQ multiplex PCR; TCRdb holds only in-frame clones, not every one. The data contain approximately 30,000 clones, around 86% of them singletons. Germline V gives CDR1 KGHSH, CDR2 LQKENI. The CDR3 runs to 14 residues. V was shortened by 3 bases and J by 5 bases, with 11 bases between the two germline ends. The chain combines TRBV18 with TRBJ1-5; D may be TRBD1 (6 bases). Input material: CD45RA- memory CD4+ T cells from PBMCs. The origin of this receptor is a human donor with narcolepsy. In DNA form, the CDR3 reads TGTGCCAGCTCACCTCAGGGGCCCTATCAGCCCCAGCATTTT. Translating it yields CASSPQGPYQPQHF.